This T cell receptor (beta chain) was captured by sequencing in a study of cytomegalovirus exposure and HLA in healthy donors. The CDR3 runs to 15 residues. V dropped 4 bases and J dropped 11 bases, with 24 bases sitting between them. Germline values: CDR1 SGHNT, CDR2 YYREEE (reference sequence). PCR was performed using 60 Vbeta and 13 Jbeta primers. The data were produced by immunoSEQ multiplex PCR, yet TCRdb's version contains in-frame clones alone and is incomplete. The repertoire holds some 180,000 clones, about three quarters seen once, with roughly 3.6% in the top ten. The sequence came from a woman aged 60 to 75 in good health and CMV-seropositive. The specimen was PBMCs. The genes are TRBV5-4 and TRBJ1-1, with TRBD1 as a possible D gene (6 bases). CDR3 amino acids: CASSPRGGVGGTAFF. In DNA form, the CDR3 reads TGTGCCAGCAGCCCAAGGGGGGGTGTTGGAGGAACGGCTTTCTTT.